The clone carrying this TCR beta chain occurred a few times. Its target is unknown. PCR primers comprised 60 Vbeta and 13 Jbeta primers. TCRdb's table, derived via immunoSEQ multiplex PCR, lists solely in-frame clones and lacks some. The sample contains over 100,000 clones, over 65% of which appear only once. From germline, CDR1 is SNHLY and CDR2 FYNNEI. The CDR3 contains 12 residues. This sample is drawn from a study of cytomegalovirus exposure and HLA in healthy donors. Overall study: There were 100 million to 130 million unique TCR beta sequences, drawn from 150 million to 200 million T cells, in an earlier analysis.

Study-level points and caveats: Follow-up analysis later connected one missense variant in DCLRE1C with trimming of TCR beta V- and J-genes. The number of N-insertions in an Asian-associated ancestry cluster was reportedly below the roughly 670-donor mean in a later analysis.

Material: PBMCs. V gene TRBV2 combines with J gene TRBJ2-5; D is uncertain. The last part of the DNA fits TRBJ2-7 better; the J call may be wrong. This receptor was taken from a female donor in good health and CMV-seropositive. CDR3: CASTGSSYEQYF. CDR3 sequence (DNA): TGTGCCAGCACCGGGTCAAGTTACGAGCAGTACTTC.